These T cell receptor beta chains were read from a single sample in a study of T cells in Graves' hyperthyroidism and ophthalmopathy. TCRdb used MiXCR to reprocess the multiplex PCR reads, holding one entry per CDR3 protein. The data show around 690,000 distinct CDR3 sequences, 15% to 20% seen once. The sequencing sample was made of blood. These receptors were collected from a man over 45 with Graves' hyperthyroidism. The CDR3 runs from the conserved cysteine through the conserved F or W. A D gene is named only where the DNA matches it firmly. The listing skips clone size in some rows; elsewhere it reads once, few, many or a size class.

>TRBV12-3/TRBV12-4|TRBJ2-1|many|TRBD1
TGTGCCAGCAGCCTTCGGACAGGGGGGAAGGATGAGCAGTTCTTC
CASSLRTGGKDEQFF
>TRBV5-1|TRBJ2-1|few|-
TGCGCCAGCAGCAAGGACGGGGCCTATAGCTCCTACAATGAGCAGTTCTTC
CASSKDGAYSSYNEQFF
>TRBV19|TRBJ2-1|-|-
TGTGCCAGTAGTATATCTAGGGGGTGGGCAGGAGTAGACAATGAGCAGTTCTTC
CASSISRGWAGVDNEQFF
>TRBV6-1|TRBJ2-6|-|-
TGTGCCAGCTCTCTTATCTCTTCTGGGGCCAACGTCCTGACTTTC
CASSLISSGANVLTF
>TRBV30|TRBJ2-1|few|TRBD1
TGTGCCTGGAGTCCTTGGACAGGGGACAATGAGCAGTTCTTC
CAWSPWTGDNEQFF
>TRBV6-1|TRBJ1-2|few|-
TGTGCCAGCAGGCTGCCCGGGACGCTATATGGCTACACCTTC
CASRLPGTLYGYTF
>TRBV27|TRBJ1-6|many|-
TGTGCCAGCAGCAAGCGGGATCGTAATTCACCCCTCCACTTT
CASSKRDRNSPLHF
>TRBV30|TRBJ2-7|many|-
TGTGCCTGGAGCGCAGGGGTCTACGAGCAGTACTTC
CAWSAGVYEQYF
>TRBV20-1|TRBJ2-7|many|-
TGCAGTGCTACCCTTGGAAGCTCCTACGAGCAGTACTTC
CSATLGSSYEQYF
>TRBV2|TRBJ2-4|many|-
TGTGCCAGCATGCCCCCAGGGGAAAACATTCAGTACTTC
CASMPPGENIQYF
>TRBV20-1|TRBJ2-1|many|-
TGCAGTGCCGCAAACCTTCGGACAGTCAATGAGCAGTTCTTC
CSAANLRTVNEQFF
>TRBV30|TRBJ2-1|-|-
TGTGCCTGGGGACCCCCGGGCTACAATGAGCAGTTCTTC
CAWGPPGYNEQFF
>TRBV5-6|TRBJ2-5|many|TRBD1
TGTGCCAGCAGCTCGGAGGGACAGGGATCGGTGTCCCAGTACTTC
CASSSEGQGSVSQYF
>TRBV27|TRBJ2-5|many|TRBD2
TGTGCCAGCAGTTTTGGGGGACTATTAAGCCAAGAGACCCAGTACTTC
CASSFGGLLSQETQYF
>TRBV5-6|TRBJ2-5|many|-
TGTGCCAGCAGCTTGGTCATGGCGGGGGCTATCCAAGAGACCCAGTACTTC
CASSLVMAGAIQETQYF
>TRBV29-1|TRBJ2-1|-|-
TGCAGCGTTGAACCCGATTCTTCCTCCTACAATGAGCAGTTCTTC
CSVEPDSSSYNEQFF
>TRBV18|TRBJ1-1|many|-
TGTGCCAGCTCACCGGCCCGACGGCGGTCGGACACTGAAGCTTTCTTT
CASSPARRRSDTEAFF
>TRBV4-1|TRBJ2-2|few|-
TGCGCCAGCAGCCGATGGACGGGGATAGACACCGGGGAGCTGTTTTTT
CASSRWTGIDTGELFF
>TRBV20-1|TRBJ2-7|many|-
TGCAGTGCTAGAGATAGACCCCCCGAGGGTAGGGTCGAGGAGCAGTACTTC
CSARDRPPEGRVEEQYF
>TRBV20-1|TRBJ2-3|-|-
TGCAGTGCCTCCCCGCAGGCGGGGAAGACAGATACGCAGTATTTT
CSASPQAGKTDTQYF
>TRBV29-1|TRBJ2-1|many|TRBD1
TGCAGCGTTGCTGTTGGGACAGCAGTCAATGAGCAGTTCTTC
CSVAVGTAVNEQFF
>TRBV2|TRBJ1-1|many|-
TGTGCCAGCAGTGATGGGCCAGTTGGAGGGGGGTTTAACACTGAAGCTTTCTTT
CASSDGPVGGGFNTEAFF
>TRBV7-9|TRBJ1-2|-|-
TGTGCCAGCAGCTTAGTGACGGGACGGAACTATGGCTACACCTTC
CASSLVTGRNYGYTF
>TRBV11-2|TRBJ2-1|many|TRBD2
TGTGCCAGCAGCTTAGTCTACGGAGGGACTAGTTTTGTCCATGAGCAGTTCTTC
CASSLVYGGTSFVHEQFF
>TRBV6-1|TRBJ2-2|-|TRBD2
TGTGCCAGCAGTCCCCAATCGGGCGGGAGAACCGGGGAGCTGTTTTTT
CASSPQSGGRTGELFF
>TRBV6-1|TRBJ2-7|few|-
TGTGCCAGCAGTGAAGCTATAGGGTTGGGCTACGAGCAGTACTTC
CASSEAIGLGYEQYF
>TRBV18|TRBJ1-1|few|-
TGTGCCAGCTCACCTTCTCGGGCAGGGCTTGGGACTGAAGCTTTCTTT
CASSPSRAGLGTEAFF
>TRBV29-1|TRBJ2-2|few|TRBD2
TGCAGCGTTGAAGAGAGCGGGAGCTCGAACACCGGGGAGCTGTTTTTT
CSVEESGSSNTGELFF